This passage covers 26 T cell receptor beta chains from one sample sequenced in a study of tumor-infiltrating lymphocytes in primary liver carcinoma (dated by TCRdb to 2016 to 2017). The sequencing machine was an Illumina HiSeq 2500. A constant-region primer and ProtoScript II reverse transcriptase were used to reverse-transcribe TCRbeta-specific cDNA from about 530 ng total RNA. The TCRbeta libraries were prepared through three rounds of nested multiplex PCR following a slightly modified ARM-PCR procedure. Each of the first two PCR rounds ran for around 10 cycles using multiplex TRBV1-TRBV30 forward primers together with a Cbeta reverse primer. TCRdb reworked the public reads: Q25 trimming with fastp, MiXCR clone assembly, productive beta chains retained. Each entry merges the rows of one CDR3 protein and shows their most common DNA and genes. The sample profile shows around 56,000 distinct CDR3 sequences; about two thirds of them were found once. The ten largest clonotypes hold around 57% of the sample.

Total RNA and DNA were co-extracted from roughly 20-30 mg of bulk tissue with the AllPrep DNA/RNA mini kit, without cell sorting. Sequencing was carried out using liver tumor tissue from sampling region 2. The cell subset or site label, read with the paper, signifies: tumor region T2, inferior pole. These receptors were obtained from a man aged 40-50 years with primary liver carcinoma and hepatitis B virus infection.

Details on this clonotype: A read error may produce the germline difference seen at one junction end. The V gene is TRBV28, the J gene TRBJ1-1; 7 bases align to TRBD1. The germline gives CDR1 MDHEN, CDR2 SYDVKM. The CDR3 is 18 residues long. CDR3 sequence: CASRYSLNDRDLNTEAFF. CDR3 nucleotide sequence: TGTGCCAGCAGATACTCTCTAAATGACAGGGACCTGAACACTGAAGCTTTCTTC.

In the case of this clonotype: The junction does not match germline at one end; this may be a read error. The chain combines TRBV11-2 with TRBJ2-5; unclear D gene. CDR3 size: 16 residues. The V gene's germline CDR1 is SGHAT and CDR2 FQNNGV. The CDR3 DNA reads TGTGCCAGCAGCCAAACTCCTGGCGTTGGGAAAGAGTCCCAGCACTTC. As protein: CASSQTPGVGKESQHF.

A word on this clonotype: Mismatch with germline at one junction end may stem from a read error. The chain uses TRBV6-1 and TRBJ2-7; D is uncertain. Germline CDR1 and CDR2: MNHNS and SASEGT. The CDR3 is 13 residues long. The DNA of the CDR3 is TGTGTCAGCAGTGTCGAGCGATCCTACGAGCTGTACTTC. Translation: CVSSVERSYELYF.

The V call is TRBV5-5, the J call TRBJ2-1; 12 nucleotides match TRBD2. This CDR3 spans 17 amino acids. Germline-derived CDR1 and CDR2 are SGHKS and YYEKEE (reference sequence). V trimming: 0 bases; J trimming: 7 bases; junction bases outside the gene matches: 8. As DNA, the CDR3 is TGTGCCAGCAGCTTGGTCCTAGCGGGAGGGCCTCCTAATGAGCAGTTCTTC. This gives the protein CASSLVLAGGPPNEQFF. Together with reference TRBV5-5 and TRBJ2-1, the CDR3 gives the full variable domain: DAGVTQSPTHLIKTRGQQVTLRCSPISGHKSVSWYQQVLGQGPQFIFQYYEKEERGRGNFPDRFSARQFPNYSSELNVNALLLGDSALYLCASSLVLAGGPPNEQFFGPGTRLTVL.

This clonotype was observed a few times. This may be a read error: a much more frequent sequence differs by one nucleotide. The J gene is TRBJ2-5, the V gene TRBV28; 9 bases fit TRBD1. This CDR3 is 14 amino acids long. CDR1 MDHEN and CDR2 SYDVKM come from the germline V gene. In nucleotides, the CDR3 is TGTGCCAGCAGTCCGATGACAGGGGGAGAGACCCGGTACTTC. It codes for CASSPMTGGETRYF.

The CDR3, as DNA: TGTGCCAGCGCCCTCAAGGGGGCGCAGAACACGGATACGCAGTATTTT. It is translated as CASALKGAQNTDTQYF. The J gene is TRBJ2-3, the V gene TRBV7-8; 7 nucleotides match TRBD1. Germline CDR1 reads SGHVS; CDR2 reads FQNEAQ. The V and J ends lost 8 bases and 6 bases, in that order; junction bases with no gene match: 17. CDR3 length equals 16 residues.

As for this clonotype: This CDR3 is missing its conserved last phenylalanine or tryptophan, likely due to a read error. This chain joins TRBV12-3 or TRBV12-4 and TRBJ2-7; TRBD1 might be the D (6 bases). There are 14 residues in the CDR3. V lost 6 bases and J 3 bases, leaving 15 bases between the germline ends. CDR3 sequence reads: CASRDQQGDYEQYL. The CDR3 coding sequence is TGTGCCAGCAGGGACCAACAGGGAGACTACGAGCAGTACCTC.

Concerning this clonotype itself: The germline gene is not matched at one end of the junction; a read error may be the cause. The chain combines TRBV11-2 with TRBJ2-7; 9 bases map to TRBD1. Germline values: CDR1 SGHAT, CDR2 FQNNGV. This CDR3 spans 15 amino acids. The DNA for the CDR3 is TGCGCCAGCAGCTTACGATGGACAGGGGAAAAAGGGCAGTACTTC. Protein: CASSLRWTGEKGQYF.

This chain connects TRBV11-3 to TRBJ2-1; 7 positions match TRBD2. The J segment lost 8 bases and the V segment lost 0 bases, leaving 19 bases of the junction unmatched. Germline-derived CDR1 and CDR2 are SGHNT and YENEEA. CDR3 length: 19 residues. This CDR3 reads CASSLDRRGVRTRAHEQFF. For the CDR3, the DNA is TGTGCCAGCAGCTTAGATCGGCGTGGGGTTAGGACTAGAGCGCATGAGCAGTTCTTC.

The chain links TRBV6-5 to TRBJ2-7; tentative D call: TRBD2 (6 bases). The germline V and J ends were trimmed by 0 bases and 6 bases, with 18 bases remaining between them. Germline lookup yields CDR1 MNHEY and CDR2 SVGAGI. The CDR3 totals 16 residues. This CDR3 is CASSYSLGGEACEQYF. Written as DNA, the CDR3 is TGTGCCAGCAGTTACTCCCTCGGAGGGGAGGCCTGCGAGCAGTACTTC.

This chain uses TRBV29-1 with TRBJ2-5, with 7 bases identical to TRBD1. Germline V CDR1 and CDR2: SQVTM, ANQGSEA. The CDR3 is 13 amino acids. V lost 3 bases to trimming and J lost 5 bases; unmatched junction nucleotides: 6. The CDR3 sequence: CSVEDRPMETQYF. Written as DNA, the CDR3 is TGCAGCGTTGAGGACAGGCCAATGGAGACCCAGTACTTC.

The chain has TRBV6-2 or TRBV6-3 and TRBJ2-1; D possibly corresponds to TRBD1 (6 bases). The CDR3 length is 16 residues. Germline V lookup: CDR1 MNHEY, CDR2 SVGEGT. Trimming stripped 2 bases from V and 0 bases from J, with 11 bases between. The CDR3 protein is CASSYRGTASYNEQFF. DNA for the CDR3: TGTGCCAGCAGTTACAGGGGGACGGCCTCCTACAATGAGCAGTTCTTC.

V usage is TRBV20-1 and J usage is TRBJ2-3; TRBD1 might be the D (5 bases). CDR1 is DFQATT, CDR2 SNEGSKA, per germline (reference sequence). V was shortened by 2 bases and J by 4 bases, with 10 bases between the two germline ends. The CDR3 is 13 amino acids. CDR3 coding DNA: TGCAGTGCTAGACCTCCACAGGCAGATACGCAGTATTTT. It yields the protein CSARPPQADTQYF.

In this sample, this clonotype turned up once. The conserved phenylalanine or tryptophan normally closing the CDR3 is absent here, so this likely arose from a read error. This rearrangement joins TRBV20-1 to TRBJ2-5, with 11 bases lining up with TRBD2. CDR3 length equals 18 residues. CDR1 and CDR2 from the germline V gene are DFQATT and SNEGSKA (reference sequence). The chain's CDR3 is CTADLGASGRLYQETQYL. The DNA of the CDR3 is TGCACTGCTGACTTGGGGGCTAGCGGGAGGCTGTACCAAGAGACCCAGTACCTC.

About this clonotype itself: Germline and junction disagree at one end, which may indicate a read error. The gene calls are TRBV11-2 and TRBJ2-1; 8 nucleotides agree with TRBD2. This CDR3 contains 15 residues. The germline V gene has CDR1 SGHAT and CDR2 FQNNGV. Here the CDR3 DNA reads TGTGCCAGCAGTCCCCCGGGACTAGTATGCATTGAGCAGTTTTTC. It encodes CASSPPGLVCIEQFF.

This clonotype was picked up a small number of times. The DNA for the CDR3 is TGTGCCAGCAGTACTTCAAGGGGTACGAGCTCTGGGGCCAACGTCCTGACTTTC. This translates into CASSTSRGTSSGANVLTF. The J gene is TRBJ2-6, the V gene TRBV28, with D perhaps TRBD1 (5 bases). CDR1 and CDR2 from the germline V gene are MDHEN and SYDVKM. The CDR3 loop spans 18 amino acids. V lost 5 bases to trimming and J lost 0 bases, with 17 bases between them.

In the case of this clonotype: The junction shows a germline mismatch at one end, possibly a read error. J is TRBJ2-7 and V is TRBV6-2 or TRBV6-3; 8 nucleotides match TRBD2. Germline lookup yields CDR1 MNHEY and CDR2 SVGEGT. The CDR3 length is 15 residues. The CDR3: CASSSFRTSFSEQHF. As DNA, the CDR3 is TGTGCCAGCAGTTCCTTCCGGACTAGCTTCTCCGAACAGCACTTC.

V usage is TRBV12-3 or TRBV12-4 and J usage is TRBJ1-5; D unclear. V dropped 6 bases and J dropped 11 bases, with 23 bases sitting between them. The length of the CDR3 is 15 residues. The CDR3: CASSPAAQANQAQHF. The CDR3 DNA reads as TGTGCCAGCAGCCCCGCAGCGCAGGCTAACCAGGCCCAGCATTTT.

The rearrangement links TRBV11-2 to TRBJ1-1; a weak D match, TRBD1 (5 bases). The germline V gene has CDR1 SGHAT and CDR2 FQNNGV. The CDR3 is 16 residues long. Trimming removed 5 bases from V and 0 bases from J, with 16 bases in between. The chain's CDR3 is CASSPSRVFLNTEAFF. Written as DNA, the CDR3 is TGTGCCAGCAGCCCATCCAGGGTGTTCCTGAACACTGAAGCTTTCTTT.

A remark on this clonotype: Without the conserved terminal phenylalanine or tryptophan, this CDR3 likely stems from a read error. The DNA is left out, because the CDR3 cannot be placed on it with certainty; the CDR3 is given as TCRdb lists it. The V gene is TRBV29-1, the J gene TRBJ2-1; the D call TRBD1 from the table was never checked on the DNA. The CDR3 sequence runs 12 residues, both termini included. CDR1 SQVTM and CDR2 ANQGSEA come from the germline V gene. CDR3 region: CSARPWGNERFL.

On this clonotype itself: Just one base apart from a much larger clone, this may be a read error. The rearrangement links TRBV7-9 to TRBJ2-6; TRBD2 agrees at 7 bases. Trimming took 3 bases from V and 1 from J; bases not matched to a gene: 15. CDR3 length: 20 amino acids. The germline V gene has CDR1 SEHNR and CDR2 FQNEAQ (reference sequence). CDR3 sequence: CASSLRLLAGGSSGANVLTF. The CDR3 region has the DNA TGTGCCAGCAGCTTGAGGTTGTTGGCTGGCGGGAGTTCTGGGGCCAACGTCCTGACTTTC. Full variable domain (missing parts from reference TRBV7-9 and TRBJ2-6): DTGVSQNPRHKITKRGQNVTFRCDPISEHNRLYWYRQTLGQGPEFLTYFQNEAQLEKSRLLSDRFSAERPKGSFSTLEIQRTEQGDSAMYLCASSLRLLAGGSSGANVLTFGAGSRLTVL.

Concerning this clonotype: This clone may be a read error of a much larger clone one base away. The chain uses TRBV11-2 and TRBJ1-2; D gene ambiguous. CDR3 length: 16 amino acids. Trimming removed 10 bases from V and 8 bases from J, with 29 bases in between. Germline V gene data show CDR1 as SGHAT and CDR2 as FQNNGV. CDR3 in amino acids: CANGLDSVAYSRGYTF. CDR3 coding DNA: TGTGCCAACGGCTTAGATTCGGTAGCCTATTCTCGAGGCTACACCTTC.

The CDR3 DNA reads TGCAGCGTTGGAGGGCTAGCGGGAGACGAGACCCAGTACTTC. It specifies CSVGGLAGDETQYF. The chain employs TRBV29-1 and TRBJ2-5, with 10 bases aligning to TRBD2. Germline V gene lookup returns CDR1 SQVTM and CDR2 ANQGSEA. The length of the CDR3 is 14 residues. J gave up 5 bases and V 4 bases, and 7 bases lay outside the gene matches.

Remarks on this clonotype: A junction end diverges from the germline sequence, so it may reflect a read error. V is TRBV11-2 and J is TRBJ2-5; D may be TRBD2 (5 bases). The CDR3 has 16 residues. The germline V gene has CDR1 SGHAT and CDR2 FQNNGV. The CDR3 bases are TGTGCAAGCAGCCAGACTCCTGGCGGGTGGAAGGAGACCCAGTACTTC. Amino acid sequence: CASSQTPGGWKETQYF.

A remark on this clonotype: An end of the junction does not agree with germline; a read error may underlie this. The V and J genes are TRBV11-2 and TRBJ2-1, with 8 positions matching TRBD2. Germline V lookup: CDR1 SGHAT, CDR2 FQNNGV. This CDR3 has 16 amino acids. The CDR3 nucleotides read TGTGCCGGCAGCTTAGACCCCGGATTAGCGGGATACGAGCAGTCCTTC. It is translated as CAGSLDPGLAGYEQSF.

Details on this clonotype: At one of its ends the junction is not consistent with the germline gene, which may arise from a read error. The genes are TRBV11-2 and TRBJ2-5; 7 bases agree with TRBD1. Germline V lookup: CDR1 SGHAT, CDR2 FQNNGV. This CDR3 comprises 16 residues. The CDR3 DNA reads TGTGCCAGCAACTTAACGGTAGGGGGCTCGGGGGAGACCCAGTACTTC. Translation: CASNLTVGGSGETQYF.